This entry lists 3 T cell receptor beta chains sequenced from one sample in a study of blood T cell repertoires in COVID-19 (dated by TCRdb to the early 2020s). The library was obtained by the immunoSEQ multiplex PCR assay. Held by TCRdb, this immuneACCESS table contains in-frame sequences only and omits some clones. Under half of the omission traces to an unresolved V gene where checked; the cause of the rest is unknown. The sample contains 210,000 or so clones, approximately 81% of them found a single time. The top ten clonotypes cover more than 9% of the sample. Sequences were obtained from peripheral blood. The origin of the receptors is a woman over 75 with acute or convalescent COVID-19.

This clone was detected only once. The rearrangement joins TRBV19 to TRBJ1-3; 8 positions agree with TRBD1. Germline V gene sequence: CDR1 LNHDA, CDR2 SQIVND (reference sequence). The CDR3 totals 15 residues. J lost 3 bases, V lost 7 bases, and 8 bases had no gene match. CDR3 region: CASIQDRELGNTIYF. CDR3 DNA sequence: TGTGCCAGTATCCAGGACAGGGAGCTTGGAAACACCATATATTTT.

In this sample, this clone turned up once. V is TRBV5-1 and J is TRBJ2-1, with TRBD2 identical over 11 bases. The CDR3 length is 17 residues. V lost 0 bases, J lost 9 bases, and 11 bases stayed unmatched. The germline gives CDR1 SGHRS, CDR2 YFSETQ. This CDR3 is CASSLGISGGAEGEQFF. CDR3 DNA: TGCGCCAGCAGCTTGGGTATTAGCGGGGGGGCCGAGGGTGAGCAGTTCTTC. Together with reference TRBV5-1 and TRBJ2-1, the CDR3 gives the full variable domain: KAGVTQTPRYLIKTRGQQVTLSCSPISGHRSVSWYQQTPGQGLQFLFEYFSETQRNKGNFPGRFSGRQFSNSRSEMNVSTLELGDSALYLCASSLGISGGAEGEQFFGPGTRLTVL.

The chain recombines TRBV27 with TRBJ2-5; 10 bases agree with TRBD1. The CDR3 has 16 amino acids. V gave up 2 bases and J gave up 1 base; unmatched junction bases: 4. Germline assignment: CDR1 MNHEY and CDR2 SMNVEV (reference sequence). The CDR3 region is CASSLMGQGSQETQYF. CDR3 nucleotide sequence: TGTGCCAGCAGTTTAATGGGACAGGGGTCCCAAGAGACCCAGTACTTC.